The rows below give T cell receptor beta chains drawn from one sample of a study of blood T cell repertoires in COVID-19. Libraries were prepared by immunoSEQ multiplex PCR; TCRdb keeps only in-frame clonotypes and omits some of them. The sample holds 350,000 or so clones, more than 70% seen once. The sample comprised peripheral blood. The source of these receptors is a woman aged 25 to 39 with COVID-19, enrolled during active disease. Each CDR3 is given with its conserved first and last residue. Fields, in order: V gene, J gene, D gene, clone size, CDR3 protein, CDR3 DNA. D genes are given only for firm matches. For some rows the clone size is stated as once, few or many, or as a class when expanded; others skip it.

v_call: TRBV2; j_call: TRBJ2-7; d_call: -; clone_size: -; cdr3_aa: CASSDYGGYEQYF; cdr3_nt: TGTGCCAGCAGCGACTACGGGGGCTACGAGCAGTACTTC
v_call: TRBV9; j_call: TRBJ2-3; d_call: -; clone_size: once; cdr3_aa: CASNSGVSTDTQYF; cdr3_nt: TGTGCCAGCAATTCAGGGGTAAGCACAGATACGCAGTATTTT
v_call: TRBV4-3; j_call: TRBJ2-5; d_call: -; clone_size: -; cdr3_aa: CASSQDLALETQYF; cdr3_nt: TGCGCCAGCAGCCAAGACCTAGCCCTCGAGACCCAGTACTTC
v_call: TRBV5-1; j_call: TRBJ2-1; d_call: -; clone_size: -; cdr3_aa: CASSLVVRGEQFF; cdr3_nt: TGCGCCAGCAGCTTGGTTGTCCGCGGTGAGCAGTTCTTC
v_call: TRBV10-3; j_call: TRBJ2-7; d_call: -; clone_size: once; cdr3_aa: CATGPLERSYEQYF; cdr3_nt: TGTGCCACCGGACCTCTGGAGCGGTCCTACGAGCAGTACTTC
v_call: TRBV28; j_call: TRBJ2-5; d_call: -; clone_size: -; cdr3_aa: CASSTGIRGIETQYF; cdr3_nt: TGTGCCAGCAGTACAGGGATAAGGGGGATAGAGACCCAGTACTTC
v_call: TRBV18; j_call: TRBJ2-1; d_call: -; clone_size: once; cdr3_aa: CASSLYREEQFF; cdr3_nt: TGTGCCAGCTCACTCTACAGGGAGGAGCAGTTCTTC
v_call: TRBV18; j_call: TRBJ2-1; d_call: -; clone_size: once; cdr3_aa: CASSPDLKAGWQFF; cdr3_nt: TGTGCCAGCTCACCAGACCTAAAGGCAGGTTGGCAGTTCTTC
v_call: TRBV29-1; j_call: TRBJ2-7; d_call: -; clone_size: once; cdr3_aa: CSVGRDSGRPSEQYF; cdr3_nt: TGCAGCGTTGGAAGGGATAGCGGCCGTCCCAGCGAGCAGTACTTC
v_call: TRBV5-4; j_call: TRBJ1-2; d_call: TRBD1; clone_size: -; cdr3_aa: CASTLSGGSGYTF; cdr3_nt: TGTGCCAGCACCCTATCAGGGGGATCTGGCTACACCTTC
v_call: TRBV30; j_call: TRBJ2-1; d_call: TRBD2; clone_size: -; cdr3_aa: CAWAAGGSYNEQFF; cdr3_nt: TGTGCCTGGGCAGCGGGAGGGTCCTACAATGAGCAGTTCTTC
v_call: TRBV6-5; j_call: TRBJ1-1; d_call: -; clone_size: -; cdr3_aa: CASSYTGRNTEAFF; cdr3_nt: TGTGCCAGCAGTTACACGGGGAGGAACACTGAAGCTTTCTTT
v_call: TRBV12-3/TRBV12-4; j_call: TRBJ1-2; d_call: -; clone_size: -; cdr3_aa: CASSPTSQGSYTF; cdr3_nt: TGTGCCAGCAGTCCAACTTCACAGGGAAGCTACACCTTC
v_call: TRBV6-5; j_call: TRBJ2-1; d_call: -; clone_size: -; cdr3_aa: CASSPHLAYEQFF; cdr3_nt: TGTGCCAGCAGTCCCCACCTAGCCTACGAGCAGTTCTTC
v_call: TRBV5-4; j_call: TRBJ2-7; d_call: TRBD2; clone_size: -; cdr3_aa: CASSHDAGVRNEQYF; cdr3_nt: TGTGCCAGCAGCCATGACGCGGGAGTGAGGAACGAGCAGTACTTC
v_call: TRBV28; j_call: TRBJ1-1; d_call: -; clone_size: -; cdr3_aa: CASSRPGGNTEAFF; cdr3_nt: TGTGCCAGCAGCCGACCGGGGGGGAACACTGAAGCTTTCTTT
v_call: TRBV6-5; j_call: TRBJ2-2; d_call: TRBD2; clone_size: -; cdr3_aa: CASSYGLAVGTGELFF; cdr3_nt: TGTGCCAGCAGTTACGGGCTAGCGGTTGGCACCGGGGAGCTGTTTTTT
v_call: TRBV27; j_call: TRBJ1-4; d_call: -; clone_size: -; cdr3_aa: CASSPRNRRATNEKLFF; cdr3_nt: TGTGCCAGCAGTCCACGGAACAGGAGGGCAACTAATGAAAAACTGTTTTTT
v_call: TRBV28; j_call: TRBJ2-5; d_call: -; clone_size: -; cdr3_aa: CASSLSGSLWETQYF; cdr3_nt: TGTGCCAGCAGTTTGTCCGGTTCGTTGTGGGAGACCCAGTACTTC
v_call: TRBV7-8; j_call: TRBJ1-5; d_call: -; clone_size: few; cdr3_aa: CASSLVGQRSNQPQHF; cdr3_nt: TGTGCCAGCAGCTTAGTTGGGCAGAGAAGCAATCAGCCCCAGCATTTT
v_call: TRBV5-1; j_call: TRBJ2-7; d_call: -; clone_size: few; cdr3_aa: CASSLTVSYEQYF; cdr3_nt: TGCGCCAGCAGCTTGACAGTGTCCTACGAGCAGTACTTC
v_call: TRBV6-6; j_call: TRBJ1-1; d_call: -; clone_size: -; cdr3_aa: CASSYGGGGSEAFF; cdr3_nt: TGTGCCAGCAGTTACGGCGGGGGTGGGTCTGAAGCTTTCTTT
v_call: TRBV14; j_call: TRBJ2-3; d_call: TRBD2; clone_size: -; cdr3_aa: CASSTGGTDTQYF; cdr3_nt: TGTGCCAGCAGCACCGGGGGGACAGATACGCAGTATTTT
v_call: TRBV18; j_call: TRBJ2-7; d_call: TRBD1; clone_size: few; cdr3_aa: CASSRDRNYEQYF; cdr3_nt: TGTGCCAGCTCCCGGGACAGGAACTACGAGCAGTACTTC
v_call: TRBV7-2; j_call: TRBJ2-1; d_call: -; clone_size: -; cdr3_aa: CASSLAYPNEQFF; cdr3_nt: TGTGCCAGCAGCTTAGCGTATCCCAATGAGCAGTTCTTC
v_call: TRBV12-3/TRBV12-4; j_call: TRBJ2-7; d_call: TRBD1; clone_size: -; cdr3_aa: CASSLPAGGEQYF; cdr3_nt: TGTGCCAGCAGTTTACCGGCAGGGGGCGAGCAGTACTTC
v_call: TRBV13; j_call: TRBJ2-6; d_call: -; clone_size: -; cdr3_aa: CASSFDKLSTGANVLTF; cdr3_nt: TGTGCCAGCAGCTTTGACAAGCTTAGTACTGGGGCCAACGTCCTGACTTTC
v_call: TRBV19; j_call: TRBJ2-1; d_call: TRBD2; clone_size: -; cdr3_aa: CASNDSGGDEQFF; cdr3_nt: TGTGCCAGTAACGATAGCGGGGGTGATGAGCAGTTCTTC
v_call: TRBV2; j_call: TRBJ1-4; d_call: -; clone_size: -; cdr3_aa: CASRELSTNEKLFF; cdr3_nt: TGTGCCAGCAGAGAATTATCAACTAATGAAAAACTGTTTTTT
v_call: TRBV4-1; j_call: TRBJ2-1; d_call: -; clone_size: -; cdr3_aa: CASSLSILRGNEQFF; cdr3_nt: TGCGCCAGCAGCCTTTCCATACTCAGGGGCAATGAGCAGTTCTTC
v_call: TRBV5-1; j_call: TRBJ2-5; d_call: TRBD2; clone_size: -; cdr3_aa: CASSFYSLKPAGGTVETQYF; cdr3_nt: TGCGCCAGCAGCTTCTACTCATTGAAACCTGCGGGGGGTACCGTGGAGACCCAGTACTTC